This entry features one T cell receptor beta chain sequence. This entry belongs to a study of Ad26.COV2.S vaccination and SARS-CoV-2 variants. V shed 1 base, J shed 1 base, and the junction held 4 bases outside the gene matches. The germline V gene encodes CDR1 LGHDT and CDR2 YNNKEL (reference sequence). The CDR3 has 17 residues. As for treatment: approximately 18 received Ad26.COV2.S at low or high dose, single or two shots; roughly five received placebo; per-sample allocation not given. Each sample was drawn 63 days after the first injection (of vaccine or placebo). Its platform was an Ad26 vector, and its expressed antigen was Wuhan-strain SARS-CoV-2 spike. TCRdb's copy holds only in-frame clones and misses some; the assay was immunoSEQ multiplex PCR. The sample yields some 320,000 clones, about 86% seen once.

The chain joins TRBV3-1 (or the pseudogene TRBV3-2) to TRBJ2-2; 9 nucleotides line up with TRBD2. The sequencing here drew on peripheral blood, taken in a trial of Ad26.COV2.S vaccine versus placebo. This clonotype originated in a person between 18 and 59 years old who received the Ad26.COV2.S COVID-19 vaccine or a placebo. The CDR3 sequence is CASSQVGAGGNTGELFF. The CDR3 nucleotides read TGTGCCAGCAGCCAAGTTGGAGCGGGGGGGAACACCGGGGAGCTGTTTTTT.